The T cell receptor beta chain described here comes from a study of IL-17A CD8 T cells in psoriatic arthritis synovium. For the wider study: The goal of the study was to define the phenotype, molecular profile and function of synovial IL-17A+CD8+ T cells in psoriatic arthritis pathogenesis. Overall results and qualifications from the work: Some individual clones occupied over 5% of the repertoire, though most synovial CD8+ subsets remained polyclonal. Cells came from synovial fluid rather than synovial tissue, since no psoriatic arthritis synovial tissue samples were available. TCR sequencing covered only three patients, which the authors acknowledged as a limited sample size.

The CDR3 contains 13 residues, cysteine and phenylalanine counted. Just the 39-base CDR3 DNA is kept, in frame starting at base 1. V is cut by 8 bases and J by 3 bases, and the space between the germline ends is 14 bases. From the germline V gene, CDR1 is SQVTM and CDR2 is ANQGSEA. Note on this clone: Its antigen target is currently unknown. There are no base qualities to consult, and no much larger clone falls within one base.

After DNA extraction (Qiagen), TCRbeta V-D-J rearrangements were amplified in a bias-controlled manner and then sequenced at high throughput (immunoSEQ; Adaptive Biotech). For the original study's pipeline: Productive sequences were analyzed at sequence level using the immunoSEQ Analyzer platform. Clonality was calculated as 1 minus Pielou's evenness, with values from 0 (highly polyclonal) to 1 (monoclonal). Repertoire overlap between subsets was quantified with the Morisita index, from 0 (no similarity) to 1 (complete similarity). TCRdb limited this immuneACCESS table to in-frame rearrangements with V and J called. A share of clones is missing; checked studies link under half to unresolved V genes, and the rest is unexplained. The V and J calls and the clone size are those of that table, but D and trimming were determined from the DNA. In all, the sample holds about 1,900 clones, and 69% of those were seen once. The ten largest clones capture roughly 9% of the sample.

Synovial fluid effusions were drawn by aspiration from the actively inflamed joints of psoriatic arthritis patients. Memory CD8+ T cells in synovial fluid were sorted patient by patient into Tc17 (IL-17A+) cells, bulk memory cells and Tc1 (IL-17A-IFNgamma+) cells in order to compare their TCR repertoires. The Classification of Psoriatic Arthritis Study Group (CASPAR) criteria were met by the psoriatic arthritis patients. The bulk memory CD8+ T cell sort included CD45RA-CD27+/- cells together with CD45RA+CD27- cells. In three patients with psoriatic arthritis, sorted CD8+ T cell subsets from synovial fluid were put through TCRbeta sequencing. Before use, synovial fluid mononuclear cells were separated with Lymphoprep and cryopreserved in liquid nitrogen. The medium used for cryopreservation had roughly 51% fetal calf serum and approximately 9% dimethyl sulfoxide.

This sequence uses TRBV29-1 and TRBJ2-1; TRBD2 is a possible D gene, resting on 6 matching bases. The clonotype was recovered from a human donor with psoriatic arthritis. Input material: memory CD8+ T cells from synovial fluid. The cell subset or site label here, explained by the study, means: bulk memory CD8+ T cells (CD45RA-CD27+/- and CD45RA+CD27-). The CDR3 is CSLVSGVYNEQFF. The DNA is as follows: TGCAGCTTAGTCTCGGGGGTCTACAATGAGCAGTTCTTC.